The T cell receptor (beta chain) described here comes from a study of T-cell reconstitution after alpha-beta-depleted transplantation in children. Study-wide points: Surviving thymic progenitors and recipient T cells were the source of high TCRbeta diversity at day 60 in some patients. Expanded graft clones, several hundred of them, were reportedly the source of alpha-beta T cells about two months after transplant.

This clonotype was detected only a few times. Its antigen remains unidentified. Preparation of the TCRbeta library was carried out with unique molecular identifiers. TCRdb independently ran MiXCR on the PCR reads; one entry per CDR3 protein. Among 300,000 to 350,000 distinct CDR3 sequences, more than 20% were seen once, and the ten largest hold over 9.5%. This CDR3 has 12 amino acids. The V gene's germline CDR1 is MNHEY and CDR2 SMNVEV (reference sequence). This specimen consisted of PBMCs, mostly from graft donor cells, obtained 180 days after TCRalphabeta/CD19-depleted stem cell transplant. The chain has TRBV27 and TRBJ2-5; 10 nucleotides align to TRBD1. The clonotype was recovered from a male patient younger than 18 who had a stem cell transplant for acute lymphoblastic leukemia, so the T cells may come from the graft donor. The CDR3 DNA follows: TGTGCTTCGGCGGACAGGGGGGAGACCCAGTACTTC. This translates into CASADRGETQYF.